The 32 T cell receptor beta chains listed next were all sequenced from one sample in a study of T cell repertoires in cytomegalovirus infection. TCRdb passed the reads through MiXCR, listing each CDR3 protein once. The top ten hold 15% to 20% of the sample, which has about 700,000 distinct CDR3 sequences, 30% to 40% seen once. What these receptors recognize is not known. The starting material was cultured PBMCs, obtained from culture after CMV antigen stimulation. The receptors shown here come from a human donor in good health (CMV status not recorded). Some clones in this sample may be carry-over from other donors' samples.

The chain uses TRBV4-3 and TRBJ2-4, with 7 positions matching TRBD1. The trim removed 0 bases at V and 7 bases at J, leaving 6 bases unmatched. Germline loops: CDR1 LGHNA, CDR2 YSLEER. The CDR3 length is 15 residues. The CDR3 sequence is CASSQEEGARNIQYF. CDR3 sequence (DNA): TGCGCCAGCAGCCAAGAAGAGGGGGCGAGGAACATTCAGTACTTC.

This clonotype showed up just a few times. This chain connects TRBV6-2 or TRBV6-3 to TRBJ2-1; D is perhaps TRBD1 or TRBD2 (5 bases each). V lost 10 bases and J lost 3, with 19 bases in between. CDR1 is MNHEY, CDR2 SVGEGT, per germline. The length of the CDR3 is 15 residues. CDR3 DNA sequence: TGTGCCACGGGGCGTCTGGACTCCAGCTACAATGAGCAGTTCTTC. This translates into CATGRLDSSYNEQFF.

This chain joins TRBV10-3 and TRBJ2-3; TRBD2 aligns across 8 bases. The V and J ends lost 3 bases and 6 bases, in that order; junction bases with no gene match: 8. Looked up from germline, CDR1 is ENHRY and CDR2 is SYGVKD. The CDR3 has 15 residues. Here the CDR3 reads CAISEGTRNGDTQYF. The DNA of the CDR3 is TGTGCCATCAGTGAAGGGACTAGGAACGGGGATACGCAGTATTTT.

In its sample, this clonotype was seen a few times. The genes are TRBV11-3 and TRBJ2-1; D is possibly TRBD1 or TRBD2 (5 bases each). The CDR3 runs 17 residues. The V gene's germline CDR1 is SGHNT and CDR2 YENEEA. Between the trimmed V and J ends, which lost 0 bases and 4 bases, there was a span of 16 bases. The CDR3 region has the DNA TGTGCCAGCAGCTTAGATAGGGGAGCGGAGAATTACAATGAGCAGTTCTTC. Encoded protein: CASSLDRGAENYNEQFF. Full variable domain (remainder filled in from reference TRBV11-3 and TRBJ2-1): EAGVVQSPRYKIIEKKQPVAFWCNPISGHNTLYWYLQNLGQGPELLIRYENEEAVDDSQLPKDRFSAERLKGVDSTLKIQPAELGDSAVYLCASSLDRGAENYNEQFFGPGTRLTVL.

V usage is TRBV7-2 and J usage is TRBJ2-1; D unclear. Between the trimmed V and J ends, which lost 5 bases and 4 bases, there was a span of 15 bases. The CDR3 is 15 residues long. Germline values: CDR1 SGHTA, CDR2 FQGNSA. The CDR3: CASSQKPTRYNEQFF. The CDR3 DNA is TGTGCCAGCAGCCAGAAGCCGACTCGGTACAATGAGCAGTTCTTC. Full variable domain (missing parts from reference TRBV7-2 and TRBJ2-1): GAGVSQSPSNKVTEKGKDVELRCDPISGHTALYWYRQSLGQGLEFLIYFQGNSAPDKSGLPSDRFSAERTGGSVSTLTIQRTQQEDSAVYLCASSQKPTRYNEQFFGPGTRLTVL.

This sequence joins TRBV29-1 and TRBJ1-3, with TRBD1 as a possible D gene (5 bases). Trimming removed 5 bases at V and 4 bases at J, with 15 bases between. CDR1 and CDR2 (germline): SQVTM, ANQGSEA. The CDR3 has 14 residues. CDR3 DNA sequence: TGCAGCGTTCAACACCGGGACGTGGGAAACACCATATATTTT. Amino acid sequence: CSVQHRDVGNTIYF.

This clonotype was seen a handful of times. The chain employs TRBV12-3 or TRBV12-4 and TRBJ2-7; 10 bases agree with TRBD2. V trimming: 5 bases; J trimming: 7 bases; junction bases outside the gene matches: 8. The CDR3 sequence is 14 residues long. The CDR3 DNA sequence: TGTGCCAGCAGTCGAATAGCGGGAGGTTTGGAGCAGTACTTC. Its protein is CASSRIAGGLEQYF.

This chain's CDR3 is CASKEVGLANTEAFF. The CDR3 DNA sequence: TGTGCCAGCAAGGAAGTGGGATTAGCGAACACTGAAGCTTTCTTT. V gene TRBV27 combines with J gene TRBJ1-1; no clear D. Trimming removed 7 bases from V and 1 base from J, with 16 bases in between. The CDR3 totals 15 residues. The germline V gene has CDR1 MNHEY and CDR2 SMNVEV (reference sequence).

The rearrangement joins TRBV11-1 to TRBJ1-6; no definite D call. The ends were cut back, 7 bases at V and 7 bases at J, with 23 bases in the middle. CDR1 is SGHAT and CDR2 is FQDESV in the germline V gene (reference sequence). The CDR3 is made up of 17 amino acids. CDR3 amino acids: CASISRRGWDWNSPLHF. CDR3 bases: TGTGCCAGCATTAGTCGCAGAGGATGGGATTGGAATTCACCCCTCCACTTT.

This clonotype was detected a few times. V is TRBV7-2 and J is TRBJ2-1, with 9 nucleotides matching TRBD2. The CDR3 spans 14 residues. Trimming at V came to 7 bases and at J to 8 bases, leaving 9 bases not matched to a gene. The V gene's germline CDR1 is SGHTA and CDR2 FQGNSA. CDR3 in amino acids: CASNPAGGYDEQFF. DNA of the CDR3: TGTGCCAGCAATCCAGCGGGGGGATATGATGAGCAGTTCTTC.

This chain uses TRBV4-3 with TRBJ2-7; possibly TRBD2 for D (5 bases). The CDR3 length is 16 residues. Germline V CDR1 and CDR2: LGHNA, YSLEER. Trimming took off 3 bases at V and 2 bases at J, with 17 bases between the two ends. The CDR3 DNA sequence: TGCGCCAGCAGCCAGGGGAGTACAGCGACCCCCTACGAGCAGTACTTC. Translation gives CASSQGSTATPYEQYF.

The sample holds a few counts of this clonotype. The chain couples TRBV5-4 to TRBJ2-6; a weak D match, TRBD1 (6 bases). The CDR3 totals 15 residues. V lost 8 bases to trimming and J lost 4 bases, with 16 bases between them. Germline loops: CDR1 SGHNT, CDR2 YYREEE (reference sequence). This chain's CDR3 is CASPLGAEGANVLTF. CDR3 DNA: TGTGCCAGTCCTTTGGGGGCAGAAGGGGCCAACGTCCTGACTTTC.

This clonotype was counted only a few times. The rearrangement uses TRBV7-2 and TRBJ2-3, with 9 bases identical to TRBD1. CDR1 is SGHTA and CDR2 is FQGNSA in the germline V gene. After removal of 6 bases from V and 0 bases from J, the junction contained 4 bases not matched to a gene. CDR3 size: 15 residues. CDR3 residues: CASRLDRGSTDTQYF. CDR3 sequence (DNA): TGTGCCAGCAGACTAGACAGGGGGAGCACAGATACGCAGTATTTT.

The chain couples TRBV7-8 to TRBJ2-7; 7 bases are shared with TRBD1. The CDR3 runs to 15 residues. Trimming took 5 bases from V and 8 from J; bases not matched to a gene: 15. In germline, CDR1 is SGHVS, CDR2 FQNEAQ. As DNA, the CDR3 is TGTGCCAGCAGCCAAGCGCGACAGGGACGATGGAAGCAGTACTTC. Its protein product is CASSQARQGRWKQYF.

The chain carries TRBV30 and TRBJ2-3; 8 nucleotides align to TRBD2. Germline lookup yields CDR1 GTSNPN and CDR2 SVGIG (reference sequence). The CDR3 length is 15 residues. Trimming cost V 2 bases and J 5 bases; bases outside gene matches: 9. The CDR3 loop is CAWSLAGSLLDTQYF. In nucleotides, the CDR3 is TGTGCCTGGAGTTTAGCGGGAAGTTTACTAGATACGCAGTATTTT.

The chain has TRBV12-3 or TRBV12-4 and TRBJ1-1; no firm D call. Deletions cut 5 bases from V and 4 bases from J, with 14 bases between. This CDR3 region has 14 residues. The CDR3 protein is CASSDFSWGTEAFF. The CDR3 region has the DNA TGTGCCAGCAGTGACTTTTCTTGGGGCACTGAAGCTTTCTTT.

This chain uses TRBV7-6 with TRBJ1-1; 8 bases are a match to TRBD1. This CDR3 is 15 amino acids long. Germline V CDR1 and CDR2: SGHVS, FNYEAQ. V dropped 5 bases and J dropped 1; count of bases not matched to a gene: 6. The CDR3: CASSPRDRRNTEAFF. CDR3 nucleotide sequence: TGTGCCAGCAGCCCACGGGACAGGAGGAACACTGAAGCTTTCTTT.

V and J are TRBV10-3 and TRBJ2-1, with 8 bases fitting TRBD2. Germline V lookup: CDR1 ENHRY, CDR2 SYGVKD. This CDR3 region has 14 residues. J lost 2 bases, V lost 5 bases, and 2 bases had no gene match. The CDR3 DNA sequence: TGTGCCATCAGTAGCGGGGGACCCTACAATGAGCAGTTCTTC. Translation gives CAISSGGPYNEQFF.

The chain uses TRBV4-2 and TRBJ2-6, with a weak D call TRBD1 (6 bases). The CDR3 totals 18 residues. V gave up 2 bases and J gave up 1 base, with 15 bases separating them. Looked up from germline, CDR1 is LGHNA and CDR2 is YNFKEQ. CDR3 bases: TGTGCCAGCAGCCAATTACGGGACACCAGATCTGGGGCCAACGTCCTGACTTTC. This translates into CASSQLRDTRSGANVLTF.

This clonotype is a singleton in its sample. The chain employs TRBV7-2 and TRBJ2-3; the D gene is possibly TRBD2 (6 bases). The CDR3 covers 14 residues. Trimming left V 7 bases short and J 0 bases short, with 11 bases between. CDR1 SGHTA and CDR2 FQGNSA come from the germline V gene. Here the CDR3 reads CASKLGGSTDTQYF. The CDR3 DNA reads as TGTGCCAGCAAACTCGGGGGAAGCACAGATACGCAGTATTTT.

Remarks on this clonotype: At one end the junction does not follow the germline gene, possibly because of a read error. CDR3 nucleotide sequence: TGTGCCAGCAGCCCATGGGGCCGGGACGAAGAAGATTTT. Translation gives CASSPWGRDEEDF. The chain employs TRBV7-9 and TRBJ2-3; either TRBD1 or TRBD2 may supply D (5 bases each). The CDR3 extends over 13 amino acids. Germline V CDR1 and CDR2: SEHNR, FQNEAQ (reference sequence).

This clonotype was recorded a few times. The chain couples TRBV5-6 to TRBJ2-7; unclear D gene. The germline V gene encodes CDR1 SGHDT and CDR2 YYEEEE. The V end was cut by 4 bases, the J end by 6 bases, with 17 bases between. This CDR3 has 14 residues. CDR3 loop: CASSNPDQSPEQYF. The DNA of the CDR3 is TGTGCCAGCAGCAACCCGGACCAGTCTCCCGAGCAGTACTTC.

The chain joins TRBV12-3 or TRBV12-4 to TRBJ2-3, with 7 bases matching TRBD2. The CDR3 is 14 amino acids. Trimming took 7 bases from V and 2 from J; bases not matched to a gene: 6. The CDR3 reads CASTWRGSTDTQYF. The CDR3 DNA is TGTGCCAGCACTTGGCGGGGGTCCACAGATACGCAGTATTTT.

The rearrangement uses TRBV19 and TRBJ2-5; 7 positions match TRBD2. V dropped 8 bases and J dropped 1; count of bases not matched to a gene: 7. This CDR3 is built from 14 residues. CDR1 is LNHDA, CDR2 SQIVND, per germline (reference sequence). In DNA, the CDR3 is TGTGCCAGTCACCCGGCTAGCGGCCAAGAGACCCAGTACTTC. Protein sequence: CASHPASGQETQYF. Variable domain in full (rest from reference TRBV19 and TRBJ2-5): DGGITQSPKYLFRKEGQNVTLSCEQNLNHDAMYWYRQDPGQGLRLIYYSQIVNDFQKGDIAEGYSVSREKKESFPLTVTSAQKNPTAFYLCASHPASGQETQYFGPGTRLLVL.

This clonotype was counted between two and nine times. The genes are TRBV7-8 and TRBJ2-1; tentative D call: TRBD2 (6 bases). Trimming took off 5 bases at V and 8 bases at J, with 19 bases between the two ends. This CDR3 is built from 15 residues. Looked up from germline, CDR1 is SGHVS and CDR2 is FQNEAQ. Written as DNA, the CDR3 is TGTGCCAGCAGCCAAAGAGGGCCGGGAGTGGATGAGCAGTTCTTC. It is translated as CASSQRGPGVDEQFF.

This chain uses TRBV5-1 with TRBJ2-2; weak D call: TRBD2 (6 bases). The CDR3 sequence is 15 residues long. V shed 4 bases and J shed 1 base, with 11 bases lying between them. Germline CDR1 is SGHRS and CDR2 is YFSETQ. The DNA of the CDR3 is TGCGCCAGCAGCATCGGGACTCAGAACACCGGGGAGCTGTTTTTT. It specifies CASSIGTQNTGELFF.

This clonotype was picked up a small number of times. This sequence joins TRBV12-3 or TRBV12-4 and TRBJ1-6; D ambiguous. V was clipped by 5 bases and J by 0 bases, with 14 bases between them. CDR3 length equals 17 residues. DNA for the CDR3: TGTGCCAGCAGTCCGGACGGGAAGAGCTCCTATAATTCACCCCTCCACTTT. Protein sequence: CASSPDGKSSYNSPLHF.

This clonotype was detected only a few times. The chain is built from TRBV24-1 and TRBJ2-5, with unresolved D. The V end was cut by 0 bases, the J end by 2 bases, with 9 bases between. This CDR3 spans 15 amino acids. Per the germline V gene, CDR1 is KGHDR and CDR2 is SFDVKD. The CDR3 loop is CATSDLRGQQETQYF. In DNA, the CDR3 is TGTGCCACCAGTGATTTGCGTGGGCAGCAAGAGACCCAGTACTTC.

The chain couples TRBV11-2 to TRBJ2-7; D call uncertain. The V and J ends lost 5 bases and 3 bases respectively, with 17 bases between them. Germline V gene lookup returns CDR1 SGHAT and CDR2 FQNNGV. The CDR3 spans 15 residues. CDR3 sequence (DNA): TGTGCCAGCAGCCCCCTCCAGGCAGGCCTCTACGAGCAGTACTTC. It translates to CASSPLQAGLYEQYF.

V usage is TRBV5-4 and J usage is TRBJ2-1, with D perhaps TRBD2 (6 bases). The V and J ends lost 0 bases and 3 bases respectively, with 13 bases between them. CDR1 is SGHNT and CDR2 is YYREEE in the germline V gene (reference sequence). The CDR3 runs to 16 residues. The CDR3, as DNA: TGTGCCAGCAGCTTGGTACTAGCTCAAGGCTACAATGAGCAGTTCTTC. Translating it yields CASSLVLAQGYNEQFF.

V gene TRBV24-1 combines with J gene TRBJ1-2; D is perhaps TRBD1 (5 bases). Germline V gives CDR1 KGHDR, CDR2 SFDVKD. V was cut by 2 bases and J by 8 bases, with 11 bases left in between. The CDR3 contains 13 residues. CDR3 region: CATSDWGLGGYTF. CDR3 coding DNA: TGTGCCACCAGTGATTGGGGACTGGGGGGCTACACCTTC.

The genes are TRBV7-6 and TRBJ2-1, with a tentative D call TRBD1 (6 bases). Germline V lookup: CDR1 SGHVS, CDR2 FNYEAQ. Trimming left V 1 base short and J 9 bases short, with 10 bases between. This CDR3 is 13 amino acids long. This chain's CDR3 is CASSLGQDSEQFF. The CDR3 DNA is TGTGCCAGCAGCTTAGGCCAGGACAGTGAGCAGTTCTTC.